This TCR beta chain was obtained from a study of PD-1 blockade in classical Hodgkin lymphoma. This CDR3 has 15 amino acids. The germline CDR1 and CDR2 sequences are SEHNR and FQNEAQ (reference sequence). V was cut by 0 bases and J by 2 bases, with 10 bases left in between. The repertoire was sequenced with immunoSEQ multiplex PCR; TCRdb's copy has only in-frame clones and lacks some. The table lists more than 13,000 clones, approximately 91% of them singletons. Regarding this clone: Its antigen is still unknown.

Regarding time point: cycle 4 day 1 (C4D1), after six to seven weeks of nivolumab. Each of the patients experienced relapse following autologous stem cell transplantation, and their brentuximab vedotin exposure differed. Thawed PBMCs were the source of CD8+ T cells, obtained through magnetic negative selection. Patients showed best responses of complete response, partial response or progressive disease. Study results and limitations: At C4D1, TCR diversity had climbed significantly for CD4+ cells, though not for CD8+ cells. In newly diagnosed patients, baseline TCR diversity was reportedly below that of healthy donors. Newly diagnosed and completely responding patients shared comparable baseline diversity.

J is TRBJ2-5 and V is TRBV7-9; no definite D call. The sequence was obtained from a human donor with classical Hodgkin lymphoma. The starting material was CD8+ T cells from blood, obtained before the fourth cycle of nivolumab. The CDR3 bases are TGTGCCAGCAGCTTAGCGCATTTTGGACAAGAGACCCAGTACTTC. Translation: CASSLAHFGQETQYF.